The text below deals with one T cell receptor beta chain. Its specificity is not known. J was trimmed by 5 bases and V by 6 bases; bases with no gene match: 14. In germline, CDR1 is SGDLS, CDR2 YYNGEE. The CDR3 is 17 amino acids. Donors were drawn from the approximately 130-subject validation cohort, separate from the roughly 670-subject first cohort. The data were taken from a study of cytomegalovirus exposure and HLA in healthy donors. Whole-study results and caveats: The investigators catalogued 150 to 200 TCR beta chains as cytomegalovirus-associated. According to a later analysis, TCR clusters from the first cohort tended to co-occur in the 120 or so validation repertoires. Most TCR sequences were rare, but some public TCRs occurred in many donors.

Generated by immunoSEQ multiplex PCR, the TCRdb table keeps only in-frame clones and is missing some. Of 150,000 to 180,000 clones detected, less than 90% appear once; the ten largest clones hold around 24%. The V call is TRBV9, the J call TRBJ2-1, with 10 bases identical to TRBD2. Specimen: PBMCs. The origin of this receptor is a man between 18 and 35 years old in good health and CMV-seropositive. The CDR3 DNA is TGTGCCAGCACACGTCATCCCACTAGCGGGGATAACAATGAGCAGTTCTTC. Residues: CASTRHPTSGDNNEQFF. Drawing the rest from reference TRBV9 and TRBJ2-1, the complete variable domain is DSGVTQTPKHLITATGQRVTLRCSPRSGDLSVYWYQQSLDQGLQFLIQYYNGEERAKGNILERFSAQQFPDLHSELNLSSLELGDSALYFCASTRHPTSGDNNEQFFGPGTRLTVL.